This TCR beta chain was documented in a study of CXCR3-negative and CXCR3-positive naive CD8 T cells. The TRB cDNA libraries were prepared by 5' RACE with UMI labels. After re-calling the 5' RACE reads, TCRdb lists one entry per CDR3 protein, DNA absent. The listing records 84,000 or so distinct CDR3 sequences. Comments on this clonotype: The antigen is unknown.

Regarding the study as a whole: In CXCR3-positive naive cells, the TRB CDR3s were more hydrophobic than in CXCR3-negative naive cells.

The CDR3 consists of 18 residues. The V gene's germline CDR1 is SGHRS and CDR2 YFSETQ. The specimen was naive CXCR3+ CD8+ T cells from blood. Sample subset: CD45RO-CCR7+CD27+CD95- naive CD8+ T cells expressing CXCR3 (TNR3+). The J gene is TRBJ2-7, the V gene TRBV5-1; TCRdb's D call of TRBD1 is untestable without DNA. This receptor was obtained from a human donor in good health. Some clones in this sample may be carry-over from other donors' samples. The CDR3 spells CASSFAVGTASKSYEQYF.